This is a list of T cell receptor beta chains from one sample in a study of blood T cell repertoires in COVID-19. The method was immunoSEQ multiplex PCR; TCRdb's version includes in-frame clones alone and lacks a portion of them. Here the sample spans about 270,000 clones, about 86% being singletons. Sequencing was done on a sample of peripheral blood. The source of these receptors is a woman in her sixties or seventies with active or convalescent COVID-19. Each CDR3 is given with its conserved first and last residue. The order of the fields is V gene, D gene, J gene, clone size, CDR3 protein, CDR3 DNA. A D gene is named only where the DNA matches it firmly. Not all rows give a size; the values are once, few, many and, for expanded clones, a class.

TRBV7-9	NA	TRBJ1-1	NA	CASSFWGAEAFF	TGTGCCAGCAGCTTCTGGGGGGCTGAAGCTTTCTTT
TRBV5-1	TRBD1	TRBJ1-1	few	CASSPGLVLGQGRTEAFF	TGCGCCAGCAGCCCCGGCTTAGTGTTGGGACAGGGACGCACTGAAGCTTTCTTT
TRBV7-3	NA	TRBJ2-7	NA	CASSDAGDEQYF	TGTGCCAGCAGCGACGCCGGGGACGAGCAGTACTTC
TRBV28	NA	TRBJ1-2	few	CASTPGSYGYTF	TGTGCCAGCACTCCAGGGTCCTATGGCTACACCTTC
TRBV29-1	NA	TRBJ2-6	once	CSVAGYRGPPANVLTF	TGCAGCGTTGCCGGTTATAGGGGCCCCCCGGCCAACGTCCTGACTTTC
TRBV4-1	TRBD1	TRBJ1-2	NA	CASSQEGGLAGANPKGGYTF	TGCGCCAGCAGCCAAGAAGGGGGCTTGGCAGGAGCCAACCCGAAGGGTGGCTACACCTTC
TRBV15	TRBD1	TRBJ2-7	NA	CATSPQGDPDRGVPVDEQYF	TGTGCCACCAGCCCCCAAGGGGACCCGGACAGGGGGGTACCTGTCGACGAGCAGTACTTC
TRBV5-1	NA	TRBJ1-1	NA	CASPAPGGSDTEAFF	TGCGCCAGCCCGGCCCCGGGGGGAAGCGACACTGAAGCTTTCTTT
TRBV7-8	TRBD1	TRBJ1-2	once	CASSLTEDRGGGYTF	TGTGCCAGCAGCTTAACTGAAGACAGGGGTGGGGGCTACACCTTC
TRBV19	TRBD1	TRBJ2-7	few	CASSPGTGGGYEQYF	TGTGCCAGTAGTCCCGGGACAGGGGGGGGCTACGAGCAGTACTTC
TRBV5-1	NA	TRBJ1-6	NA	CASSLAQGTNAAFYNSPLHF	TGCGCCAGCAGCTTGGCCCAGGGGACAAATGCAGCTTTCTATAATTCACCCCTCCACTTT
TRBV12-5	NA	TRBJ2-7	NA	CASGLWQGTHEQYF	TGTGCTAGTGGTTTGTGGCAGGGTACCCACGAGCAGTACTTC
TRBV9	NA	TRBJ1-3	NA	CASSVESSGNTIYF	TGTGCCAGCAGCGTAGAGAGCTCTGGAAACACCATATATTTT
TRBV4-2	TRBD2	TRBJ2-1	NA	CASSPWLAGYAYNEQFF	TGTGCCAGCAGCCCTTGGCTAGCGGGGTATGCCTACAATGAGCAGTTCTTC
TRBV5-1	NA	TRBJ1-1	NA	CASSLESRVMNTEAFF	TGCGCCAGCAGCTTGGAGAGTCGCGTCATGAACACTGAAGCTTTCTTT
TRBV6-5	TRBD1	TRBJ2-1	NA	CASRGDRGQFF	TGTGCCAGCAGGGGGGACAGGGGGCAGTTCTTC
TRBV7-8	TRBD1	TRBJ1-1	NA	CASSGQGTNTEAFF	TGTGCCAGCAGCGGACAGGGAACTAACACTGAAGCTTTCTTT
TRBV10-3	NA	TRBJ1-1	NA	CAISGAGAGANTEAFF	TGTGCCATCAGTGGGGCGGGGGCAGGGGCGAACACTGAAGCTTTCTTT
TRBV6-6	NA	TRBJ1-1	NA	CASSYSLGEAGAFF	TGTGCCAGCAGTTACTCCCTCGGGGAGGCAGGGGCTTTCTTT
TRBV18	NA	TRBJ2-5	NA	CASWETGRETQYF	TGTGCCAGCTGGGAGACGGGGAGAGAGACCCAGTACTTC
TRBV12-3/TRBV12-4	NA	TRBJ1-3	NA	CACGGAGGNTIYF	TGTGCCTGTGGGGGGGCTGGTGGAAACACCATATATTTT
TRBV5-1	TRBD1	TRBJ2-7	NA	CASSLPLGQGGEQYF	TGCGCCAGCAGTCTACCGCTCGGACAGGGGGGAGAGCAGTACTTC
TRBV6-5	NA	TRBJ1-2	NA	CASSYSYLTQNGYTF	TGTGCCAGCAGTTATTCTTACCTAACCCAAAATGGCTACACCTTC
TRBV2	NA	TRBJ2-7	NA	CASSPDSSEQYF	TGTGCCAGCAGCCCTGACAGTTCCGAGCAGTACTTC
TRBV6-2/TRBV6-3	NA	TRBJ2-2	NA	CASSYRTANTGELFF	TGTGCCAGCAGTTATAGGACAGCTAACACCGGGGAGCTGTTTTTT
TRBV19	NA	TRBJ1-1	NA	CASSANRARRSTEAFF	TGTGCCAGTAGTGCCAACAGGGCCCGTCGAAGCACTGAAGCTTTCTTT
TRBV9	TRBD2	TRBJ2-3	NA	CASSPGGGGAADTQYF	TGTGCCAGCAGCCCCGGGGGCGGGGGGGCGGCCGATACGCAGTATTTT
TRBV11-1	NA	TRBJ1-1	few	CASTRGDTEAFF	TGTGCCAGCACCAGGGGAGACACTGAAGCTTTCTTT
TRBV9	TRBD1	TRBJ1-2	few	CATQGIYGYTF	TGTGCCACACAGGGGATCTATGGCTACACCTTC